Below, 29 T cell receptor beta chains from the same sample are listed, as sequenced in a study of blood T cell repertoires in COVID-19. TCRdb's table, derived via immunoSEQ multiplex PCR, lists solely in-frame clones and lacks some. The repertoire holds 200,000 to 250,000 clones, with about 85% as singletons. What was sequenced was peripheral blood. The receptors here all came from a woman older than 75 with active or convalescent COVID-19.

V usage is TRBV7-9 and J usage is TRBJ1-1, with no clear D. V lost 10 bases to trimming and J lost 0 bases, with 18 bases between them. Germline V gives CDR1 SEHNR, CDR2 FQNEAQ (reference sequence). This CDR3 is 15 amino acids long. The CDR3 region is CATTPTEAMNTEAFF. In DNA, the CDR3 is TGTGCCACCACACCCACGGAGGCTATGAACACTGAAGCTTTCTTT.

In its sample, this clone was seen a few times. DNA of the CDR3: TGTGCCAGCAGTTACGCGGGGGCAAATGGCTACACCTTC. This translates into CASSYAGANGYTF. The rearrangement links TRBV6-2 or TRBV6-3 to TRBJ1-2, with a possible D match to TRBD1 (6 bases). In germline, CDR1 is MNHEY, CDR2 SVGEGT. The CDR3 extends over 13 amino acids. V dropped 2 bases and J dropped 6 bases, with 10 bases sitting between them.

The chain employs TRBV6-2 or TRBV6-3 and TRBJ2-5; TRBD2 aligns across 10 bases. V gave up 3 bases and J gave up 4 bases; unmatched junction bases: 11. The CDR3 sequence is 17 residues long. The V gene's germline CDR1 is MNHEY and CDR2 SVGEGT. The CDR3 protein is CASSYRAGGPKSETQYF. CDR3 nucleotides: TGTGCCAGCAGTTATCGAGCGGGGGGGCCAAAATCAGAGACCCAGTACTTC.

The chain combines TRBV2 with TRBJ2-7; the D gene is possibly TRBD1 (5 bases). Trimming stripped 8 bases from V and 3 bases from J, with 14 bases between. The CDR3 sequence is 13 residues long. Looked up from germline, CDR1 is SNHLY and CDR2 is FYNNEI. CDR3 bases: TGTGCCAGCGTGGCAGGGTCAATCTACGAGCAGTACTTC. It is translated as CASVAGSIYEQYF.

This clone was seen more than once but under ten times. This sequence joins TRBV7-3 and TRBJ2-1; 7 nucleotides match TRBD2. The ends lost 5 bases at V and 0 bases at J; junction bases unmatched: 4. Germline assignment: CDR1 SGHTA and CDR2 FQGTGA. CDR3 length: 15 residues. The CDR3 nucleotides read TGTGCCAGCAGCGGGGCTAGCGGCTCCTACAATGAGCAGTTCTTC. Translation gives CASSGASGSYNEQFF.

V is TRBV3-1 (or the pseudogene TRBV3-2) and J is TRBJ2-7; 13 bases line up with TRBD2. V gave up 4 bases and J gave up 2 bases; unmatched junction bases: 5. The CDR3 covers 16 residues. Germline CDR1 and CDR2: LGHDT and YNNKEL (reference sequence). CDR3 nucleotides: TGTGCCAGCAGCCGGTCGGGACTAGCGGGAACCTACGAGCAGTACTTC. It yields the protein CASSRSGLAGTYEQYF.

V is TRBV5-1 and J is TRBJ1-2, with TRBD1 identical over 10 bases. The CDR3 is 14 amino acids. Trimming removed 0 bases from V and 4 bases from J; junction bases left unmatched: 0. Germline V gene lookup returns CDR1 SGHRS and CDR2 YFSETQ. This CDR3 is CASSLGDRGYGYTF. The CDR3 region has the DNA TGCGCCAGCAGCTTGGGGGACAGGGGCTATGGCTACACCTTC.

The chain has TRBV28 and TRBJ1-1; 7 nucleotides match TRBD1. This CDR3 has 14 residues. Trimming cost V 6 bases and J 3 bases; bases outside gene matches: 7. Looked up from germline, CDR1 is MDHEN and CDR2 is SYDVKM. The CDR3: CASSPIGQDTEAFF. The CDR3 DNA reads TGTGCCAGCAGCCCCATCGGACAGGACACTGAAGCTTTCTTT.

The chain carries TRBV19 and TRBJ1-5; 12 nucleotides match TRBD1. This CDR3 is built from 15 residues. Germline lookup yields CDR1 LNHDA and CDR2 SQIVND (reference sequence). V shed 7 bases, J shed 6 bases, and the junction held 7 bases outside the gene matches. The CDR3 DNA sequence: TGTGCCAGTACCCTGGGACAGGGGGCTGGTCAGCCCCAGCATTTT. Its protein is CASTLGQGAGQPQHF.

The CDR3 DNA reads TGTGCCAGCAGCTTTCTAGGCGACCAAGAGACCCAGTACTTC. Amino acids: CASSFLGDQETQYF. The chain is built from TRBV7-3 and TRBJ2-5; D uncertain. Trimming removed 3 bases at V and 0 bases at J, with 8 bases between. The CDR3 extends over 14 amino acids. Germline CDR1 and CDR2: SGHTA and FQGTGA.

Worth noting for this clone: The same CDR3 can be traced to other DNA sequences in this sample. The chain employs TRBV7-2 and TRBJ2-7; 8 bases line up with TRBD1. The CDR3 runs to 14 residues. The germline V gene encodes CDR1 SGHTA and CDR2 FQGNSA. V gave up 3 bases and J gave up 4 bases; unmatched junction bases: 5. The CDR3 DNA is TGTGCCAGCAGCTTCTCAGGGGGCACGTACGAGCAGTACTTC. Protein: CASSFSGGTYEQYF.

The rearrangement uses TRBV19 and TRBJ1-1; 7 bases agree with TRBD1. J was trimmed by 4 bases and V by 6 bases; bases with no gene match: 8. CDR3 size: 14 residues. Germline V gene data show CDR1 as LNHDA and CDR2 as SQIVND (reference sequence). The CDR3, as DNA: TGTGCCAGTAGGACACAGGGGAGCGGCACTGAAGCTTTCTTT. Its translation: CASRTQGSGTEAFF. Drawing the rest from reference TRBV19 and TRBJ1-1, the complete variable domain is DGGITQSPKYLFRKEGQNVTLSCEQNLNHDAMYWYRQDPGQGLRLIYYSQIVNDFQKGDIAEGYSVSREKKESFPLTVTSAQKNPTAFYLCASRTQGSGTEAFFGQGTRLTVV.

The chain uses TRBV5-1 and TRBJ2-1, with 7 positions matching TRBD2. CDR1 is SGHRS, CDR2 YFSETQ, per germline. J lost 7 bases, V lost 2 bases, and 12 bases had no gene match. The CDR3 loop spans 16 amino acids. In nucleotides, the CDR3 is TGCGCCAGCAGCTTAGGAGGGACTACCCATAGGAATGAGCAGTTCTTC. This gives the protein CASSLGGTTHRNEQFF.

V is TRBV5-4 and J is TRBJ1-6; weak D call: TRBD1 (6 bases). Germline V gene data show CDR1 as SGHNT and CDR2 as YYREEE (reference sequence). Trimming stripped 3 bases from V and 4 bases from J, with 11 bases between. This CDR3 is 15 amino acids long. The CDR3 DNA follows: TGTGCCAGCAGCTCGACAGGAATGTATAATTCACCCCTCCACTTT. It specifies CASSSTGMYNSPLHF.

The chain uses TRBV12-3 or TRBV12-4 and TRBJ1-4; maybe TRBD1 (5 bases). V dropped 6 bases and J dropped 13 bases, with 18 bases sitting between them. This CDR3 is built from 13 residues. This chain's CDR3 is CASRVGTDYRLFF. In DNA, the CDR3 is TGTGCCAGCAGGGTAGGGACGGACTACAGACTGTTTTTT.

A single count supports this clone. CDR3 sequence (DNA): TGTGCCAGCAGTTTCCCCCGGGGGGCTAACTATGGCTACACCTTC. Residues: CASSFPRGANYGYTF. V usage is TRBV28 and J usage is TRBJ1-2, with a weak D call TRBD1 (5 bases). The germline gives CDR1 MDHEN, CDR2 SYDVKM. The CDR3 length is 15 residues. Trimming removed 3 bases from V and 0 bases from J, with 11 bases in between.

CDR3 nucleotides: TGTGCCAGCAGCTCCTACATGACTAGAATCCAAGAGACCCAGTACTTC. Encoded protein: CASSSYMTRIQETQYF. The chain links TRBV5-4 to TRBJ2-5; tentative D call: TRBD2 (6 bases). Trimming removed 3 bases at V and 1 base at J, with 16 bases between. Germline CDR1 is SGHNT and CDR2 is YYREEE (reference sequence). The CDR3 covers 16 residues.

This rearrangement joins TRBV7-9 to TRBJ1-1; TRBD1 aligns across 8 bases. The CDR3 spans 15 residues. CDR1 is SEHNR, CDR2 FQNEAQ, per germline (reference sequence). V gave up 5 bases and J gave up 4 bases; unmatched junction bases: 9. The CDR3 DNA follows: TGTGCCAGCAGCCCCCGGGACAGGATTGGCACTGAAGCTTTCTTT. This encodes CASSPRDRIGTEAFF.

This rearrangement joins TRBV5-1 to TRBJ2-7; a possible D gene is TRBD1 (6 bases). The V end was cut by 3 bases, the J end by 4 bases, with 14 bases between. The CDR3 sequence is 14 residues long. Germline assignment: CDR1 SGHRS and CDR2 YFSETQ. CDR3 protein: CASSSTPTGYEQYF. CDR3 bases: TGCGCCAGCAGCTCGACACCTACAGGGTACGAGCAGTACTTC.

V and J are TRBV7-3 and TRBJ2-1, with 10 bases matching TRBD2. V gave up 2 bases and J gave up 9 bases; unmatched junction bases: 16. The CDR3 covers 18 residues. Germline CDR1 reads SGHTA; CDR2 reads FQGTGA. The CDR3 reads CASSLGPTLAGVEGEQFF. CDR3 coding DNA: TGTGCCAGCAGCTTAGGGCCCACCCTAGCGGGAGTGGAGGGTGAGCAGTTCTTC. Complete variable domain (other parts from reference TRBV7-3 and TRBJ2-1): GAGVSQTPSNKVTEKGKYVELRCDPISGHTALYWYRQSLGQGPEFLIYFQGTGAADDSGLPNDRFFAVRPEGSVSTLKIQRTERGDSAVYLCASSLGPTLAGVEGEQFFGPGTRLTVL.

The chain carries TRBV5-1 and TRBJ1-1, with 8 nucleotides matching TRBD1. The trim removed 4 bases at V and 4 bases at J, leaving 6 bases unmatched. The CDR3 length is 14 residues. Per germline, CDR1 SGHRS and CDR2 YFSETQ. The CDR3 sequence: CASSTNTGGTEAFF. The CDR3 coding sequence is TGCGCCAGCAGCACAAATACAGGGGGCACTGAAGCTTTCTTT.

V and J are TRBV18 and TRBJ1-4; TRBD1 matches at 9 bases. The J segment lost 5 bases and the V segment lost 6 bases, leaving 4 bases of the junction unmatched. The CDR3 extends over 14 amino acids. Per germline, CDR1 KGHSH and CDR2 LQKENI. The CDR3 DNA is TGTGCCAGCTCCCAGGGACAGGGCAATGAAAAACTGTTTTTT. The encoded protein is CASSQGQGNEKLFF.

This clone has just one count. This chain uses TRBV6-2 or TRBV6-3 with TRBJ2-3; 7 bases fit TRBD2. Germline CDR1 MNHEY, CDR2 SVGEGT. V gave up 2 bases and J gave up 0 bases; unmatched junction bases: 5. The CDR3 is made up of 16 amino acids. CDR3 bases: TGTGCCAGCAGTTACGCTGAAGCGGGGAGCACAGATACGCAGTATTTT. Amino acid sequence: CASSYAEAGSTDTQYF.

The V and J genes are TRBV15 and TRBJ2-5; TRBD1 matches 8 bases. V shed 2 bases and J 4 bases; nucleotides not matched to a gene: 3. Germline CDR1 is LNHNV and CDR2 is YYDKDF (reference sequence). The CDR3 is 14 amino acids. This CDR3 reads CATSRQGAGETQYF. As DNA, the CDR3 is TGTGCCACCAGCAGACAGGGGGCCGGAGAGACCCAGTACTTC. The variable domain in full, completed from reference TRBV15 and TRBJ2-5, reads DAMVIQNPRYQVTQFGKPVTLSCSQTLNHNVMYWYQQKSSQAPKLLFHYYDKDFNNEADTPDNFQSRRPNTSFCFLDIRSPGLGDTAMYLCATSRQGAGETQYFGPGTRLLVL.

The rearrangement links TRBV4-3 to TRBJ1-2; 7 positions match TRBD1. V shed 4 bases, J shed 2 bases, and the junction held 7 bases outside the gene matches. Germline CDR1 reads LGHNA; CDR2 reads YSLEER. The CDR3 has 15 residues. The CDR3 DNA is TGCGCCAGCAGCCCCGGTGAGGGGGCCAACTATGGCTACACCTTC. Amino acids: CASSPGEGANYGYTF.

This chain links TRBV5-1 with TRBJ1-4, with 9 bases identical to TRBD1. The CDR3 loop spans 15 amino acids. The ends lost 4 bases at V and 7 bases at J; junction bases unmatched: 8. CDR1 is SGHRS, CDR2 YFSETQ, per germline. CDR3 nucleotide sequence: TGCGCCAGCAGCACGTTACAGGGGGCGGTTGAAAAACTGTTTTTT. Amino acids: CASSTLQGAVEKLFF.

The chain couples TRBV11-3 to TRBJ2-5, with D possibly matching TRBD2 (5 bases). Looked up from germline, CDR1 is SGHNT and CDR2 is YENEEA. The CDR3 has 13 residues. V was cut by 0 bases and J by 5 bases, with 7 bases left in between. CDR3 loop: CASSLDRRETQYF. The DNA for the CDR3 is TGTGCCAGCAGCTTAGATCGGAGGGAGACCCAGTACTTC.

J is TRBJ1-6 and V is TRBV6-5; 7 bases are shared with TRBD1. The J segment lost 7 bases and the V segment lost 6 bases, leaving 9 bases of the junction unmatched. Germline V CDR1 and CDR2: MNHEY, SVGAGI. The CDR3 consists of 15 residues. CDR3 region: CASSPTDRFNSPLHF. DNA of the CDR3: TGTGCCAGCAGCCCCACGGACAGGTTCAATTCACCCCTCCACTTT.

The chain has TRBV12-3 or TRBV12-4 and TRBJ1-2; unclear D gene. CDR3 size: 12 residues. V lost 6 bases to trimming and J lost 4 bases, with 9 bases between them. CDR3: CASSRSGYGYTF. CDR3 in DNA: TGTGCCAGCAGCCGGTCGGGCTATGGCTACACCTTC.